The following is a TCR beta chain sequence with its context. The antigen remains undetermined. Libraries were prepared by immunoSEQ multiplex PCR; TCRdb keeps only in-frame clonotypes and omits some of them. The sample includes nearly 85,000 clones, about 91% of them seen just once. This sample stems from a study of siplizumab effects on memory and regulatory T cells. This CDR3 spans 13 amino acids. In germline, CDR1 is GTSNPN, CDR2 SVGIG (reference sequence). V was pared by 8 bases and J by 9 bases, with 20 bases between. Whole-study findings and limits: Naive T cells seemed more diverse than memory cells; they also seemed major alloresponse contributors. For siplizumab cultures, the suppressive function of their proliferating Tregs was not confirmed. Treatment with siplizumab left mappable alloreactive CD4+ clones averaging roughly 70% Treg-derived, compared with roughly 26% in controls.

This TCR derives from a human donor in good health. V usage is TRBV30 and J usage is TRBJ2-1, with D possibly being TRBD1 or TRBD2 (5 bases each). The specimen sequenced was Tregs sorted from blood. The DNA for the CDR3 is TGTGCCACCTCCCAGGGCCGGGCGGGTGAGCAGTTCTTC. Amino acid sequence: CATSQGRAGEQFF. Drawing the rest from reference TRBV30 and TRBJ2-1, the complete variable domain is SQTIHQWPATLVQPVGSPLSLECTVEGTSNPNLYWYRQAAGRGLQLLFYSVGIGQISSEVPQNLSASRPQDRQFILSSKKLLLSDSGFYLCATSQGRAGEQFFGPGTRLTVL.